The TCR beta chain described here comes from a study of control samples from healthy donors and cancer patients (dated by TCRdb to 2020 to 2021). Libraries came from the immunoSEQ multiplex PCR assay. Held by TCRdb, this immuneACCESS table contains in-frame sequences only and omits some clones. Under half of the omission traces to an unresolved V gene where checked; the cause of the rest is unknown. This sample comprises around 30,000 clones, approximately 93% of them detected only once. The ten biggest clones cover more than 1.5% of the sample. Concerning this clone: The antigen this receptor binds is unknown. No clone much larger than this one lies a single base away; base qualities are absent.

The germline V gene (reference sequence) gives CDR1 as LGHDT and CDR2 as YNNKEL. Trimming removed 4 bases from V and 2 bases from J, leaving 10 bases between the germline ends. The cysteine opens and the phenylalanine closes a CDR3 of 14 amino acids. Only the CDR3 DNA stays, 42 bases, in frame from base 1. The sequence was collected from a man aged 40-49 years with colorectal cancer. The sequencing input was PBMCs. The V and J genes are TRBV3-1 (or the pseudogene TRBV3-2) and TRBJ2-3, with the D call perhaps TRBD1 or TRBD2, each one matching 6 bases. CDR3 sequence: CASSPRGVTDTQYF. At the DNA level, the sequence is TGTGCCAGCAGCCCGAGGGGGGTCACAGATACGCAGTATTTT.